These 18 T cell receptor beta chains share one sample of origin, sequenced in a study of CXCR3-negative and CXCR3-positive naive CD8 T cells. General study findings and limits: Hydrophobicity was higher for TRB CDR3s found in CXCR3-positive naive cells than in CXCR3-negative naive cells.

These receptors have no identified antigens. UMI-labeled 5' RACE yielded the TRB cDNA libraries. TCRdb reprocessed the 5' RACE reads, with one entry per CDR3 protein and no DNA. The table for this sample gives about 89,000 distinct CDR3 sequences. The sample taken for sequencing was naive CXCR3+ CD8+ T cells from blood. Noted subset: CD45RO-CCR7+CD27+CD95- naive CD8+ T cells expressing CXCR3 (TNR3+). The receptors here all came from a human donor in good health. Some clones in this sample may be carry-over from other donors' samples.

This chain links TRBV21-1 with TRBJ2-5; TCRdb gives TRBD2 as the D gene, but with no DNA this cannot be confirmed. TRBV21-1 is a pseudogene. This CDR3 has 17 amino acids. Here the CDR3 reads CASSLSSGVAVLGTQYF.

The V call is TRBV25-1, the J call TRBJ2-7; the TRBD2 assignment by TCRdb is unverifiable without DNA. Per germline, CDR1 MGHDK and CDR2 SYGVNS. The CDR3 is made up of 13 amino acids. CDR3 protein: CASSEGAGYEQYF.

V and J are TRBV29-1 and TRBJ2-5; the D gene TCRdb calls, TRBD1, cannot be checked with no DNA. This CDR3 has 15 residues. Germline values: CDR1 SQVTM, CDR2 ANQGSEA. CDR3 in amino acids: CSVEFYQGLVETQYF.

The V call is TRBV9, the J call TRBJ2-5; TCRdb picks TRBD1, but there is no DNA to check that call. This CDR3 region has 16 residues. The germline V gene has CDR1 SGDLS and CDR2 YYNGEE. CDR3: CASSVDRTGYQETQYF.

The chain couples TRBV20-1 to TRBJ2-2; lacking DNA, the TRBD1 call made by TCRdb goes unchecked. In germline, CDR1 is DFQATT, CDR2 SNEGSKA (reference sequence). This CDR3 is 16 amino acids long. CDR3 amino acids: CSANHRDRQNTGELVF.

The CDR3 region is CASSLMPLGVPPYEQYF. V usage is TRBV23-1 and J usage is TRBJ2-7; TCRdb's D call of TRBD1 is untestable without DNA. TRBV23-1 belongs to the ORF category, with a function that is uncertain. CDR3 size: 17 residues.

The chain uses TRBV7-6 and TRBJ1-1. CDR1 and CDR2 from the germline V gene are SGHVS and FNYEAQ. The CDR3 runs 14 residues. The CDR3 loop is CASSSIGEGTEAFF.

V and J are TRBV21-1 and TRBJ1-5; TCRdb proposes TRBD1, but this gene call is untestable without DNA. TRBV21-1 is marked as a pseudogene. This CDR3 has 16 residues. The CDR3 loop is CASSHLDRGSNQPQHF.

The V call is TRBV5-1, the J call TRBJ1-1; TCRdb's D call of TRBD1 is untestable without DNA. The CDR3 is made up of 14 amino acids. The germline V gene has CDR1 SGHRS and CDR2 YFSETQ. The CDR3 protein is CASGFGTGNTEAFF. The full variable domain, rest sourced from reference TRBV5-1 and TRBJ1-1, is KAGVTQTPRYLIKTRGQQVTLSCSPISGHRSVSWYQQTPGQGLQFLFEYFSETQRNKGNFPGRFSGRQFSNSRSEMNVSTLELGDSALYLCASGFGTGNTEAFFGQGTRLTVV.

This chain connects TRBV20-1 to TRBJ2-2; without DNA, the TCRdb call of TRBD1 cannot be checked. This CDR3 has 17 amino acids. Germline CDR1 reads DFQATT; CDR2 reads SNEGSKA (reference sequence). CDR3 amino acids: CSARGARMGIDTGELFF.

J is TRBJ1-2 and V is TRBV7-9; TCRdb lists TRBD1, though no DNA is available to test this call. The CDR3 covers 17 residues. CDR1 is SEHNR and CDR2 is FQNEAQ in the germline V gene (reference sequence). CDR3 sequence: CASISGTGGPVNYGYTF.

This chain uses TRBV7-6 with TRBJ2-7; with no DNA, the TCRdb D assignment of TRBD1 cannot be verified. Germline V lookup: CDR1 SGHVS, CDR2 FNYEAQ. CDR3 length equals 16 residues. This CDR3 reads CASSLATGQGSYEQYF.

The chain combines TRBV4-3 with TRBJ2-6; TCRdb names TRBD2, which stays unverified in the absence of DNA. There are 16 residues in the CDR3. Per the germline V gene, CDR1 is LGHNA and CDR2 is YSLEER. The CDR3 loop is CASSQDGAAGANVLTF.

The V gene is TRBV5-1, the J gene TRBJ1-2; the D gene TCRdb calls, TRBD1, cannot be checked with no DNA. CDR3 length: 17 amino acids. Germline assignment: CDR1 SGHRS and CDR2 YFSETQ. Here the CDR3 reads CASSWDQRTGFVYGYTF.

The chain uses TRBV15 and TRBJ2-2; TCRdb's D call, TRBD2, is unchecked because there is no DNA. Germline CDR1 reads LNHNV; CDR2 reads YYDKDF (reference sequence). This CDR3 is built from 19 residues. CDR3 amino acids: CATSRDSGASGVNTGELFF.

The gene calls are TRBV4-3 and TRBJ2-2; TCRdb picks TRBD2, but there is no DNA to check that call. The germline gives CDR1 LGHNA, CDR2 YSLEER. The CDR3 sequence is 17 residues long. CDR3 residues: CASSQDRAGGPTGELFF.

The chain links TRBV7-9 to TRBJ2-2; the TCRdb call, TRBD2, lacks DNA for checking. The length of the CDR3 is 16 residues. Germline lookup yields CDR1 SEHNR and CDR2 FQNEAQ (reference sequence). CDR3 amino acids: CASSFPTLAVGGELFF.

The CDR3 region is CASSLSGGGPVGTGGLFF. V usage is TRBV7-3 and J usage is TRBJ2-2; TCRdb lists TRBD1, though no DNA is available to test this call. The CDR3 extends over 18 amino acids. The germline V gene has CDR1 SGHTA and CDR2 FQGTGA.